This T cell receptor beta chain was sequenced for a study of CD8+CD57+ T cells in acquired aplastic anemia. Study-level information: CD4+ and CD8+ cells, once sorted, gave DNA averaging approximately 3.3 ug. Findings of the study overall: Roughly 30 CD8+ CDR3 sequences occurred in both the patients and the controls.

TCR beta VDJ and CDR3 were profiled, and genomic DNA was the template. From the reads, TCRdb called clonotypes with MiXCR, one entry per CDR3 protein. This sample has around 190,000 distinct CDR3 sequences, with around 50% found just once. This clonotype appeared many times. Its target is not known. Patients who underwent sequencing had shown CD8+CD57+ cell expansion by flow cytometry. Every patient presented with severe acquired aplastic anemia. Among the patients, none had received any therapy at the time of blood sampling. The CDR3 consists of 14 residues. Germline CDR1 and CDR2: SGHRS and YFSETQ. V was cut by 4 bases and J by 1 base, with 12 bases left in between.

The origin of this receptor is a human donor with aplastic anemia. The rearrangement joins TRBV5-1 to TRBJ2-7; a possible D gene is TRBD1 (7 bases). Sequenced: sorted CD4+, CD8+, or CD8+CD57+ T cells (not recorded which) from PBMCs. For the CDR3, the DNA is TGCGCCAGCAGCGTCCAGGGGGGTTCCTACGAGCAGTACTTC. It yields the protein CASSVQGGSYEQYF.